These T cell receptor beta chains were read from a single sample in a study of control samples from healthy donors and cancer patients. Only in-frame clones appear in the TCRdb table, and some are missing; sequencing was by immunoSEQ multiplex PCR. The sample contains around 82,000 clones, around 87% of which appear only once. The material sequenced was blood. The receptors were sampled from a man aged 45-65 years in good health. CDR3s include the opening cysteine and the closing phenylalanine or tryptophan. The D gene is left open where the match is weak. Some rows mark clone size as missing; the rest say once, few, many or name a class of expanded clone.

V gene	clone size	J gene	D gene	CDR3 length	CDR3 protein	CDR3 DNA
TRBV11-2	.	TRBJ2-1	.	14	CASSLVRGWNEQFF	TGTGCCAGCAGCTTAGTCCGCGGTTGGAATGAGCAGTTCTTC
TRBV4-3	.	TRBJ1-3	.	14	CASSQGTFSNTIYF	TGCGCCAGCAGCCAAGGGACATTCTCAAACACCATATATTTT
TRBV10-3	.	TRBJ1-2	TRBD1	15	CAISLGQGGSYGYTF	TGTGCCATCAGTTTAGGACAGGGTGGGAGCTATGGCTACACCTTC
TRBV2	.	TRBJ1-5	.	13	CASRGGGNQPQHF	TGTGCCAGCAGGGGGGGAGGCAATCAGCCCCAGCATTTT
TRBV19	.	TRBJ2-1	TRBD1	14	CASSVPGTVNEQFF	TGTGCCAGTAGTGTACCGGGGACAGTGAATGAGCAGTTCTTC
TRBV7-2	.	TRBJ2-7	TRBD1	19	CASSLVSGGTGTGGHEQYF	TGTGCCAGCAGCTTAGTATCAGGCGGCACAGGGACAGGGGGCCACGAGCAGTACTTC
TRBV4-1	.	TRBJ2-1	.	14	CASSLAKNYNEQFF	TGCGCCAGCAGCCTGGCGAAGAACTACAATGAGCAGTTCTTC
TRBV19	.	TRBJ2-5	.	14	CASSIVGGKETQYF	TGTGCCAGTAGTATAGTCGGAGGGAAAGAGACCCAGTACTTC
TRBV12-5	few	TRBJ1-2	.	13	CASGLNRDDGYTF	TGTGCTAGTGGTTTGAACAGGGATGACGGCTACACCTTC
TRBV5-6	once	TRBJ1-5	.	13	CASSNGPDQPQHF	TGTGCCAGCAGCAATGGACCAGATCAGCCCCAGCATTTT
TRBV5-6	.	TRBJ2-5	.	15	CASSLAPGYQETQYF	TGTGCCAGCAGCTTGGCCCCGGGGTATCAAGAGACCCAGTACTTC
TRBV10-1	.	TRBJ1-1	.	13	CASSDGTSTEAFF	TGCGCCAGCAGTGACGGGACATCCACTGAAGCTTTCTTT
TRBV9	.	TRBJ2-3	TRBD2	19	CASSVVGLAGGGSTDTQYF	TGTGCCAGCAGCGTAGTGGGGCTAGCGGGGGGAGGAAGCACAGATACGCAGTATTTT
TRBV5-6	.	TRBJ2-5	TRBD2	17	CASSLELAGGFGETQYF	TGTGCCAGCAGCTTGGAACTAGCGGGAGGGTTTGGAGAGACCCAGTACTTC
TRBV10-1	.	TRBJ2-1	TRBD2	15	CASSESGRAREEQFF	TGCGCCAGCAGTGAGTCCGGGAGGGCGCGGGAAGAGCAGTTCTTC
TRBV12-3/TRBV12-4	.	TRBJ1-1	.	11	CASGGHTEAFF	TGTGCCAGCGGGGGACACACTGAAGCTTTCTTT
TRBV4-1	.	TRBJ2-1	TRBD1	14	CASSQEDRSNEQFF	TGCGCCAGCAGCCAGGAGGACAGGAGCAATGAGCAGTTCTTC
TRBV5-4	once	TRBJ2-1	.	12	CASSPTRDEQFF	TGTGCCAGCAGCCCCACTAGGGATGAGCAGTTCTTC
TRBV7-8	.	TRBJ2-7	TRBD1	16	CASSFLPGQGVYEQYF	TGTGCCAGCAGCTTCCTCCCGGGACAGGGGGTGTACGAGCAGTACTTC
TRBV15	.	TRBJ1-5	.	15	CATSREGTGNQPQHF	TGTGCCACCAGCAGAGAAGGGACGGGGAATCAGCCCCAGCATTTT
TRBV6-2/TRBV6-3	.	TRBJ2-1	.	13	CASSYSTGNEQFF	TGTGCCAGCAGTTACTCGACGGGTAATGAGCAGTTCTTC
TRBV19	.	TRBJ1-1	.	14	CASSTTGLDTEAFF	TGTGCCAGTAGTACCACAGGGTTGGACACTGAAGCTTTCTTT
TRBV29-1	once	TRBJ2-1	TRBD1	12	CSVGTGYNEQFF	TGCAGCGTTGGGACAGGGTACAATGAGCAGTTCTTC
TRBV7-3	.	TRBJ2-1	.	16	CASSLVVGSSYNEQFF	TGTGCCAGCTCACTTGTTGTGGGGAGCTCCTACAATGAGCAGTTCTTC
TRBV15	.	TRBJ1-6	TRBD1	18	CATSRNRDTGAFNSPLHF	TGTGCCACCAGCAGAAACCGGGACACAGGGGCCTTTAATTCACCCCTCCACTTT
TRBV11-3	.	TRBJ2-1	.	16	CASSLYTAESYNEQFF	TGTGCCAGCAGCTTATACACAGCCGAATCCTACAATGAGCAGTTCTTC
TRBV5-6	.	TRBJ1-1	.	16	CASASRGSQFDTEAFF	TGTGCCAGCGCCTCTAGGGGGTCCCAATTCGATACTGAAGCTTTCTTT
TRBV6-5	few	TRBJ1-5	.	12	CASSTGNQPQHF	TGTGCCAGCAGCACTGGCAATCAGCCCCAGCATTTT
TRBV6-6	once	TRBJ2-3	TRBD2	16	CASSSTSGALADTQYF	TGTGCCAGCAGTTCGACTAGCGGAGCTCTGGCAGATACGCAGTATTTT
TRBV24-1	.	TRBJ2-2	TRBD2	18	CATSDPSLAGAGTGELFF	TGTGCCACCAGTGATCCAAGCCTAGCGGGAGCGGGCACCGGGGAGCTGTTTTTT
TRBV12-1	.	TRBJ2-3	.	19	CASSHHDREQVRDADTQYF	TGTGCCAGCAGCCACCATGATAGGGAGCAGGTAAGGGATGCAGATACGCAGTATTTT
TRBV4-3	once	TRBJ2-7	TRBD1	15	CASSRADRGVYEQYF	TGCGCCAGCAGCCGCGCGGACAGGGGGGTCTACGAGCAGTACTTC
TRBV12-5	.	TRBJ1-5	.	15	CASVIGAGVDQPQHF	TGTGCTAGTGTCATTGGGGCAGGGGTTGATCAGCCCCAGCATTTT
TRBV11-2	once	TRBJ2-7	TRBD2	14	CASSSTSGHYEQYF	TGTGCCAGCAGCTCGACTAGCGGTCACTACGAGCAGTACTTC
TRBV19	.	TRBJ2-3	.	16	CASSRWGQGSTDTQYF	TGTGCCAGTAGTCGTTGGGGTCAGGGCAGCACAGATACGCAGTATTTT
TRBV9	.	TRBJ2-3	TRBD1	15	CASSTQGAGTDTQYF	TGTGCCAGCAGCACACAGGGGGCGGGCACAGATACGCAGTATTTT
TRBV5-1	.	TRBJ2-3	TRBD2	16	CASSSPAGGNTDTQYF	TGCGCCAGCAGCTCCCCAGCGGGGGGGAACACAGATACGCAGTATTTT
TRBV3-1/TRBV3-2	.	TRBJ2-1	TRBD2	13	CASSQLAANEQFF	TGTGCCAGCAGCCAACTAGCGGCCAATGAGCAGTTCTTC
TRBV24-1	.	TRBJ1-4	.	17	CATSELRTGTSNEKLFF	TGTGCCACCAGTGAACTGCGAACCGGGACCTCTAATGAAAAACTGTTTTTT
TRBV24-1	.	TRBJ1-2	TRBD1	14	CATSEDRVPYGYTF	TGTGCCACCAGTGAGGACAGGGTGCCCTATGGCTACACCTTC
TRBV5-4	.	TRBJ1-2	.	14	CASSLSAVNYGYTF	TGTGCCAGCAGCTTGAGCGCAGTTAACTATGGCTACACCTTC
TRBV24-1	.	TRBJ2-2	.	16	CATSEDTLSLTGELFF	TGTGCCACCAGTGAGGACACCCTCTCCCTGACCGGGGAGCTGTTTTTT
TRBV2	.	TRBJ2-3	TRBD2	16	CASSSLAGALGDTQYF	TGTGCCAGCAGTTCATTAGCGGGGGCCCTGGGAGATACGCAGTATTTT
TRBV24-1	.	TRBJ2-1	.	12	CATSEPENEQFF	TGTGCCACCAGTGAACCGGAGAATGAGCAGTTCTTC
TRBV7-7	.	TRBJ2-7	TRBD2	15	CASSLGTSGTYEQYF	TGTGCTAGCAGCTTAGGGACTAGCGGGACCTACGAGCAGTACTTC
TRBV30	.	TRBJ1-2	.	11	CAWSVDLGYTF	TGTGCCTGGAGTGTGGACCTAGGCTACACCTTC
TRBV5-1	.	TRBJ2-1	.	13	CASSVKQGNEQFF	TGCGCCAGCAGCGTCAAACAGGGAAATGAGCAGTTCTTC